These T cell receptor beta chains were read from a single sample in a study of glioma-infiltrating T cells after dendritic cell vaccination. The protocol was immunoSEQ multiplex PCR, while the TCRdb copy is restricted to in-frame clones and leaves out a portion. Counted here are some 91,000 clones, roughly four fifths occurring once; the ten biggest clones make up roughly 2.1%. This material consisted of blood, taken after dendritic cell vaccination. These receptors all stem from a human donor with glioblastoma. Each CDR3 is given with its conserved first and last residue. Fields, in order: V gene, CDR3 length, clone size, J gene, D gene, CDR3 protein, CDR3 DNA. A D gene is named only where the DNA matches it firmly. Rows may omit the clone size; those that give it use once, few, many or a size class.

v_call: TRBV28
cdr3_length: 13
clone_size: NA
j_call: TRBJ1-1
d_call: NA
cdr3_aa: CASSSRVDTEAFF
cdr3_nt: TGTGCCAGCAGTTCTCGGGTGGACACTGAAGCTTTCTTT

v_call: TRBV19
cdr3_length: 12
clone_size: NA
j_call: TRBJ2-5
d_call: NA
cdr3_aa: CASSTTEGTQYF
cdr3_nt: TGTGCCAGTAGTACTACGGAGGGGACCCAGTACTTC

v_call: TRBV19
cdr3_length: 13
clone_size: NA
j_call: TRBJ1-5
d_call: NA
cdr3_aa: CASRGRLDQPQHF
cdr3_nt: TGTGCCAGTAGGGGGAGGTTGGATCAGCCCCAGCATTTT

v_call: TRBV5-4
cdr3_length: 12
clone_size: NA
j_call: TRBJ1-1
d_call: TRBD1
cdr3_aa: CASSGDSTEAFF
cdr3_nt: TGTGCCAGCAGCGGGGACAGCACTGAAGCTTTCTTT

v_call: TRBV28
cdr3_length: 12
clone_size: NA
j_call: TRBJ2-4
d_call: NA
cdr3_aa: CASSLSLNIQYF
cdr3_nt: TGTGCCAGCAGTTTATCCCTCAACATTCAGTACTTC

v_call: TRBV5-4
cdr3_length: 16
clone_size: few
j_call: TRBJ2-1
d_call: TRBD2
cdr3_aa: CASSSGTSGAYNEQFF
cdr3_nt: TGTGCCAGCAGCAGCGGGACTAGCGGGGCGTACAATGAGCAGTTCTTC

v_call: TRBV6-5
cdr3_length: 15
clone_size: few
j_call: TRBJ2-7
d_call: TRBD1
cdr3_aa: CASSYTGQGFDEQYF
cdr3_nt: TGTGCCAGCAGTTACACCGGACAGGGGTTTGACGAGCAGTACTTC

v_call: TRBV27
cdr3_length: 15
clone_size: many
j_call: TRBJ2-1
d_call: NA
cdr3_aa: CASSLSDRIYNEQFF
cdr3_nt: TGTGCCAGCAGTTTATCAGACAGAATTTACAATGAGCAGTTCTTC

v_call: TRBV5-1
cdr3_length: 12
clone_size: few
j_call: TRBJ2-3
d_call: TRBD1
cdr3_aa: CASSGQGDTQYF
cdr3_nt: TGCGCCAGCAGCGGACAGGGCGATACGCAGTATTTT

v_call: TRBV19
cdr3_length: 14
clone_size: NA
j_call: TRBJ1-5
d_call: TRBD1
cdr3_aa: CASSPGQGNQPQHF
cdr3_nt: TGTGCCAGTAGCCCGGGACAGGGCAATCAGCCCCAGCATTTT

v_call: TRBV11-2
cdr3_length: 15
clone_size: NA
j_call: TRBJ2-1
d_call: TRBD2
cdr3_aa: CASSSLRGAYNEQFF
cdr3_nt: TGTGCCAGCAGCTCTTTACGGGGGGCCTACAATGAGCAGTTCTTC

v_call: TRBV5-1
cdr3_length: 15
clone_size: once
j_call: TRBJ1-4
d_call: TRBD1
cdr3_aa: CASSLRQGSGEKLFF
cdr3_nt: TGCGCCAGCAGCTTGAGACAGGGAAGCGGTGAAAAACTGTTTTTT

v_call: TRBV5-5
cdr3_length: 13
clone_size: NA
j_call: TRBJ2-2
d_call: NA
cdr3_aa: CASPSGNTGELFF
cdr3_nt: TGTGCCAGCCCGAGCGGGAACACCGGGGAGCTGTTTTTT

v_call: TRBV19
cdr3_length: 17
clone_size: NA
j_call: TRBJ1-1
d_call: NA
cdr3_aa: CASSIGGGRGVITEAFF
cdr3_nt: TGTGCCAGTAGTATAGGGGGCGGTCGGGGGGTGATAACTGAAGCTTTCTTT

v_call: TRBV7-9
cdr3_length: 14
clone_size: once
j_call: TRBJ2-5
d_call: NA
cdr3_aa: CASRRTEGGETQYF
cdr3_nt: TGTGCCAGCAGGCGGACAGAAGGGGGAGAGACCCAGTACTTC

v_call: TRBV5-1
cdr3_length: 18
clone_size: few
j_call: TRBJ2-2
d_call: TRBD2
cdr3_aa: CASSPWASGRASAGELFF
cdr3_nt: TGCGCCAGCAGCCCTTGGGCTAGCGGGAGGGCCTCGGCCGGGGAGCTGTTTTTT

v_call: TRBV5-1
cdr3_length: 14
clone_size: NA
j_call: TRBJ2-4
d_call: NA
cdr3_aa: CASSSGTEKNIQYF
cdr3_nt: TGCGCCAGCAGTTCAGGCACAGAAAAAAACATTCAGTACTTC

v_call: TRBV7-6
cdr3_length: 16
clone_size: NA
j_call: TRBJ1-3
d_call: NA
cdr3_aa: CASSLSGGSSGNTIYF
cdr3_nt: TGTGCCAGCAGCTTATCTGGCGGAAGCTCTGGAAACACCATATATTTT

v_call: TRBV6-1
cdr3_length: 15
clone_size: NA
j_call: TRBJ2-5
d_call: TRBD2
cdr3_aa: CASSVIAGGGETQYF
cdr3_nt: TGTGCCAGCAGTGTGATAGCGGGAGGAGGGGAGACCCAGTACTTC

v_call: TRBV27
cdr3_length: 17
clone_size: NA
j_call: TRBJ2-2
d_call: TRBD1
cdr3_aa: CASSIMTGARNTGELFF
cdr3_nt: TGTGCCAGCAGTATCATGACAGGGGCAAGAAACACCGGGGAGCTGTTTTTT

v_call: TRBV2
cdr3_length: 15
clone_size: NA
j_call: TRBJ1-2
d_call: NA
cdr3_aa: CASSEDSQGWYGYTF
cdr3_nt: TGTGCCAGCAGTGAAGATTCGCAGGGCTGGTATGGCTACACCTTC

v_call: TRBV18
cdr3_length: 15
clone_size: NA
j_call: TRBJ1-3
d_call: TRBD1
cdr3_aa: CASSPQGADGNTIYF
cdr3_nt: TGTGCCAGCTCACCACAGGGGGCCGATGGAAACACCATATATTTT

v_call: TRBV2
cdr3_length: 12
clone_size: NA
j_call: TRBJ1-2
d_call: TRBD1
cdr3_aa: CASSTGIYGYTF
cdr3_nt: TGTGCCAGCTCGACAGGGATCTATGGCTACACCTTC

v_call: TRBV5-1
cdr3_length: 15
clone_size: NA
j_call: TRBJ2-2
d_call: TRBD2
cdr3_aa: CASSELAANTGELFF
cdr3_nt: TGCGCCAGCAGCGAACTAGCGGCCAACACCGGGGAGCTGTTTTTT

v_call: TRBV7-9
cdr3_length: 14
clone_size: once
j_call: TRBJ2-1
d_call: TRBD1
cdr3_aa: CASSLWDSSNEQFF
cdr3_nt: TGTGCCAGCAGCTTATGGGACAGCTCCAATGAGCAGTTCTTC

v_call: TRBV2
cdr3_length: 18
clone_size: NA
j_call: TRBJ2-6
d_call: TRBD2
cdr3_aa: CASRLTSGIVAGANVLTF
cdr3_nt: TGTGCCAGCAGACTGACTAGCGGGATTGTCGCTGGGGCCAACGTCCTGACTTTC

v_call: TRBV5-1
cdr3_length: 14
clone_size: NA
j_call: TRBJ2-2
d_call: TRBD1
cdr3_aa: CASTQDREAGELFF
cdr3_nt: TGCGCCAGCACCCAGGACAGGGAGGCCGGGGAGCTGTTTTTT

v_call: TRBV6-6
cdr3_length: 15
clone_size: NA
j_call: TRBJ2-2
d_call: TRBD1
cdr3_aa: CASSYRGQGTGELFF
cdr3_nt: TGTGCCAGCAGTTACAGGGGGCAAGGCACCGGGGAGCTGTTTTTT

v_call: TRBV5-1
cdr3_length: 16
clone_size: NA
j_call: TRBJ1-4
d_call: TRBD1
cdr3_aa: CASNPAPGQGYEKLFF
cdr3_nt: TGCGCCAGCAACCCTGCCCCGGGACAGGGATATGAAAAACTGTTTTTT

v_call: TRBV5-1
cdr3_length: 13
clone_size: NA
j_call: TRBJ2-1
d_call: NA
cdr3_aa: CASSLGSDNEQFF
cdr3_nt: TGCGCCAGCAGCTTGGGCTCGGACAATGAGCAGTTCTTC

v_call: TRBV30
cdr3_length: 12
clone_size: NA
j_call: TRBJ2-3
d_call: TRBD1
cdr3_aa: CAIGTVTDTQYF
cdr3_nt: TGTGCCATAGGGACAGTCACAGATACGCAGTATTTT

v_call: TRBV18
cdr3_length: 15
clone_size: NA
j_call: TRBJ2-5
d_call: TRBD1
cdr3_aa: CASSPTGGDRVPQYF
cdr3_nt: TGTGCCAGCTCACCCACCGGCGGCGACAGGGTTCCCCAGTACTTC

v_call: TRBV7-2
cdr3_length: 13
clone_size: NA
j_call: TRBJ2-2
d_call: NA
cdr3_aa: CASSFSGDGELFF
cdr3_nt: TGTGCCAGCAGCTTTTCGGGGGACGGGGAGCTGTTTTTT

v_call: TRBV2
cdr3_length: 15
clone_size: NA
j_call: TRBJ1-1
d_call: NA
cdr3_aa: CASSASGAMNTEAFF
cdr3_nt: TGTGCCAGCAGTGCTTCAGGGGCCATGAACACTGAAGCTTTCTTT

v_call: TRBV19
cdr3_length: 14
clone_size: NA
j_call: TRBJ2-2
d_call: TRBD2
cdr3_aa: CASMAGGGTGELFF
cdr3_nt: TGTGCCAGTATGGCGGGAGGGGGCACCGGGGAGCTGTTTTTT

v_call: TRBV7-2
cdr3_length: 16
clone_size: NA
j_call: TRBJ1-2
d_call: TRBD1
cdr3_aa: CASSFGGQANLYGYTF
cdr3_nt: TGTGCCAGCAGCTTTGGGGGACAGGCGAACCTCTATGGCTACACCTTC

v_call: TRBV11-3
cdr3_length: 19
clone_size: NA
j_call: TRBJ1-4
d_call: NA
cdr3_aa: CASSSLNRGYRVANEKLFF
cdr3_nt: TGTGCCAGCAGCTCACTTAACCGAGGGTATCGGGTGGCTAATGAAAAACTGTTTTTT

v_call: TRBV5-1
cdr3_length: 13
clone_size: NA
j_call: TRBJ2-1
d_call: TRBD2
cdr3_aa: CASSLIKGLEQFF
cdr3_nt: TGCGCCAGCAGCTTGATAAAGGGACTAGAGCAGTTCTTC

v_call: TRBV2
cdr3_length: 14
clone_size: NA
j_call: TRBJ1-5
d_call: NA
cdr3_aa: CASSESGFNQPQHF
cdr3_nt: TGTGCCAGCAGTGAATCAGGGTTCAATCAGCCCCAGCATTTT

v_call: TRBV6-1
cdr3_length: 12
clone_size: few
j_call: TRBJ1-5
d_call: NA
cdr3_aa: CASSDRVQPQHF
cdr3_nt: TGTGCCAGCAGTGATCGGGTCCAGCCCCAGCATTTT

v_call: TRBV7-8
cdr3_length: 13
clone_size: few
j_call: TRBJ1-4
d_call: TRBD1
cdr3_aa: CASSQDRGQKLFF
cdr3_nt: TGTGCCAGCAGCCAGGACAGGGGGCAAAAACTGTTTTTT

v_call: TRBV9
cdr3_length: 16
clone_size: medium-sized
j_call: TRBJ2-1
d_call: NA
cdr3_aa: CASTRSGSRVSDEQFF
cdr3_nt: TGTGCCAGCACAAGGAGCGGAAGTAGAGTGTCAGATGAGCAGTTCTTC

v_call: TRBV29-1
cdr3_length: 11
clone_size: NA
j_call: TRBJ1-2
d_call: NA
cdr3_aa: CSVVSREGYTF
cdr3_nt: TGCAGCGTTGTGTCCCGGGAGGGCTACACCTTC

v_call: TRBV19
cdr3_length: 14
clone_size: once
j_call: TRBJ2-7
d_call: NA
cdr3_aa: CASSIRQGQYEQYF
cdr3_nt: TGTGCCAGTAGTATCAGGCAGGGTCAATACGAGCAGTACTTC

v_call: TRBV13
cdr3_length: 16
clone_size: few
j_call: TRBJ2-1
d_call: NA
cdr3_aa: CASSPPGHDSYNEQFF
cdr3_nt: TGTGCCAGCAGCCCCCCGGGACACGATTCCTACAATGAGCAGTTCTTC

v_call: TRBV5-4
cdr3_length: 14
clone_size: NA
j_call: TRBJ1-1
d_call: NA
cdr3_aa: CASTRGGVGTEAFF
cdr3_nt: TGTGCCAGCACCCGGGGGGGGGTTGGGACTGAAGCTTTCTTT

v_call: TRBV20-1
cdr3_length: 10
clone_size: NA
j_call: TRBJ2-5
d_call: NA
cdr3_aa: CSGVQETQYF
cdr3_nt: TGCAGCGGGGTCCAAGAGACCCAGTACTTC

v_call: TRBV5-1
cdr3_length: 14
clone_size: NA
j_call: TRBJ1-2
d_call: NA
cdr3_aa: CASSLSPENYGYTF
cdr3_nt: TGCGCCAGCAGCTTGTCACCCGAGAACTATGGCTACACCTTC

v_call: TRBV5-4
cdr3_length: 17
clone_size: NA
j_call: TRBJ2-6
d_call: NA
cdr3_aa: CASTPRGGGSGANVLTF
cdr3_nt: TGTGCCAGCACCCCCAGGGGAGGGGGAAGTGGGGCCAACGTCCTGACTTTC

v_call: TRBV6-1
cdr3_length: 13
clone_size: once
j_call: TRBJ1-5
d_call: NA
cdr3_aa: CASRGQGHEPQHF
cdr3_nt: TGTGCCAGCAGGGGGCAGGGGCACGAGCCCCAGCATTTT

v_call: TRBV5-1
cdr3_length: 14
clone_size: NA
j_call: TRBJ2-2
d_call: NA
cdr3_aa: CASSLDDSPGELFF
cdr3_nt: TGCGCCAGCAGTTTAGATGATAGTCCGGGGGAGCTGTTTTTT

v_call: TRBV4-2
cdr3_length: 19
clone_size: once
j_call: TRBJ2-6
d_call: TRBD1
cdr3_aa: CASSRKPGQHVSGANVLTF
cdr3_nt: TGTGCCAGCAGCCGGAAGCCGGGACAGCACGTCTCTGGGGCCAACGTCCTGACTTTC

v_call: TRBV5-4
cdr3_length: 14
clone_size: NA
j_call: TRBJ1-1
d_call: TRBD1
cdr3_aa: CASSPGQSNTEAFF
cdr3_nt: TGTGCCAGCAGCCCGGGACAGTCGAACACTGAAGCTTTCTTT